This is a list of T cell receptor beta chains from one sample in a study of cytomegalovirus exposure and HLA in healthy donors. The protocol was immunoSEQ multiplex PCR, while the TCRdb copy is restricted to in-frame clones and leaves out a portion. Among 120,000 to 150,000 clones listed, roughly 80% were seen once. The specimen sequenced was PBMCs. The source is a man aged 18 to 29 in good health and CMV-seronegative. The CDR3 runs from the conserved cysteine through the conserved F or W. D genes are given only for firm matches. Not all rows give a size; the values are once, few, many and, for expanded clones, a class.

DNA: TGCAGCATAACAGGGGTCCAAAGGGGAGATACGCAGTATTTT; CDR3: CSITGVQRGDTQYF; size: .; D: TRBD1; length: 14; J: TRBJ2-3; V: TRBV29-1
DNA: TGCGCCAGCCTACCCGGGACAGGAAACACTGAAGCTTTCTTT; CDR3: CASLPGTGNTEAFF; size: .; D: TRBD1; length: 14; J: TRBJ1-1; V: TRBV5-1
DNA: TGTGCCAGCAGCGTAGATGGGGGCTGGGTAGAGACCCAGTACTTC; CDR3: CASSVDGGWVETQYF; size: .; D: .; length: 15; J: TRBJ2-5; V: TRBV9
DNA: TGCGCCAGCAGCCAAGACCAGAACAATCAGCCCCAGCATTTT; CDR3: CASSQDQNNQPQHF; size: few; D: .; length: 14; J: TRBJ1-5; V: TRBV4-3
DNA: TGTGCCAGTAGTCCCCGGGGACAGGAAGGTACCGGGGAGCTGTTTTTT; CDR3: CASSPRGQEGTGELFF; size: .; D: TRBD1; length: 16; J: TRBJ2-2; V: TRBV19
DNA: TGTGCCAGCAGCCCAAAGCCAGTTGAGGTCTATGGCTACACCTTC; CDR3: CASSPKPVEVYGYTF; size: .; D: .; length: 15; J: TRBJ1-2; V: TRBV7-9
DNA: TGTGCCAGCAGCTTCTGGGGACGGAGGGACATTCAGTACTTC; CDR3: CASSFWGRRDIQYF; size: .; D: .; length: 14; J: TRBJ2-4; V: TRBV11-1
DNA: TGTGCCAGCAGCCCAGGGGCAAACACTGAAGCTTTCTTT; CDR3: CASSPGANTEAFF; size: .; D: .; length: 13; J: TRBJ1-1; V: TRBV5-4
DNA: TGTGCCAGCAGTTACCGCCTCGGGGGGGGGCAGTACTTC; CDR3: CASSYRLGGGQYF; size: .; D: TRBD2; length: 13; J: TRBJ2-7; V: TRBV6-6
DNA: TGTGCCAGCAGCAAGGAAAAAGTAGGGGTGACCAAAAACATTCAGTACTTC; CDR3: CASSKEKVGVTKNIQYF; size: .; D: .; length: 17; J: TRBJ2-4; V: TRBV5-8
DNA: TGTGCCAGCAACCCGGACAGGGTCACCGGGGAGCTGTTTTTT; CDR3: CASNPDRVTGELFF; size: few; D: TRBD1; length: 14; J: TRBJ2-2; V: TRBV6-1
DNA: TGTGCCAGCAGGACGGACAGGACCTATGGCTACACCTTC; CDR3: CASRTDRTYGYTF; size: .; D: TRBD1; length: 13; J: TRBJ1-2; V: TRBV6-6
DNA: TGTGCCACCAGCAGAGATCCGGACAGGGGCGAGCAGTACTTC; CDR3: CATSRDPDRGEQYF; size: once; D: TRBD1; length: 14; J: TRBJ2-7; V: TRBV15
DNA: TGTGCCAGCAGCTCGGAAGTGACAGGGGGGTACGAGCAGTACTTC; CDR3: CASSSEVTGGYEQYF; size: few; D: TRBD1; length: 15; J: TRBJ2-7; V: TRBV7-2
DNA: TGCAGCGTTGACCAGGGAGGGGGATATGGCTACACCTTC; CDR3: CSVDQGGGYGYTF; size: .; D: .; length: 13; J: TRBJ1-2; V: TRBV29-1
DNA: TGTGCCAGCGGTAGCTCTGGGGCCAACGTCCTGACTTTC; CDR3: CASGSSGANVLTF; size: .; D: .; length: 13; J: TRBJ2-6; V: TRBV6-6
DNA: TGTGCCAGTAGCCGGCAGGGATTTAACTATGGCTACACCTTC; CDR3: CASSRQGFNYGYTF; size: .; D: .; length: 14; J: TRBJ1-2; V: TRBV19
DNA: TGTGCCAGCTCACCGACAGTTGATCGGGATCAGCCCCAGCATTTT; CDR3: CASSPTVDRDQPQHF; size: .; D: .; length: 15; J: TRBJ1-5; V: TRBV18
DNA: TGTGCCAGCAGCTTGGGGGCCAGAAGTGGGAACTATGGCTACACCTTC; CDR3: CASSLGARSGNYGYTF; size: .; D: .; length: 16; J: TRBJ1-2; V: TRBV5-4
DNA: TGTGCCAGCAGCACAAAACGGACAGTTCCCGGGGAGCTGTTTTTT; CDR3: CASSTKRTVPGELFF; size: .; D: .; length: 15; J: TRBJ2-2; V: TRBV7-8
DNA: TGTGCCAGCAGCTTTTTTCCGTTTCAGCCCCAGCATTTT; CDR3: CASSFFPFQPQHF; size: .; D: .; length: 13; J: TRBJ1-5; V: TRBV7-2
DNA: TGCAGCGTTGTGGGAGCCGCACCTGCCTACGAGCAGTACTTC; CDR3: CSVVGAAPAYEQYF; size: once; D: .; length: 14; J: TRBJ2-7; V: TRBV29-1
DNA: TGTGCCAGCAGCTTAGAAGGGACAAGGAATTCACCCCTCCACTTT; CDR3: CASSLEGTRNSPLHF; size: .; D: .; length: 15; J: TRBJ1-6; V: TRBV7-3
DNA: TGTGCCAGCGGAGTGCCGGACCGGGACAGCAGCGAAGCTTTCTTT; CDR3: CASGVPDRDSSEAFF; size: .; D: TRBD1; length: 15; J: TRBJ1-1; V: TRBV9
DNA: TGTGCCAGCAGCCAGCACCCACCCCTGGGCAGGGTGAATGTGCAGTACTTC; CDR3: CASSQHPPLGRVNVQYF; size: .; D: .; length: 17; J: TRBJ2-7; V: TRBV14
DNA: TGTGCCACCAGCAGAGATGTCAGCGGGAGGAACACTGAAGCTTTCTTT; CDR3: CATSRDVSGRNTEAFF; size: .; D: .; length: 16; J: TRBJ1-1; V: TRBV15
DNA: TGTGCCAGCAGTTACTTTTCCCTAGGGGGAACCTATGGCTACACCTTC; CDR3: CASSYFSLGGTYGYTF; size: .; D: .; length: 16; J: TRBJ1-2; V: TRBV6-5
DNA: TGCAGCGTTGCAGGACAGGGCGACTCCTACGAGCAGTACTTC; CDR3: CSVAGQGDSYEQYF; size: few; D: TRBD1; length: 14; J: TRBJ2-7; V: TRBV29-1
DNA: TGCGCCAGCAGCCGGTCGGACAGCTCGTCTTTTTCACCCCTCCACTTT; CDR3: CASSRSDSSSFSPLHF; size: few; D: .; length: 16; J: TRBJ1-6; V: TRBV4-3
DNA: TGTGCCAGCAGAACACAGGGGGCCGGGGATACGCAGTATTTT; CDR3: CASRTQGAGDTQYF; size: .; D: TRBD1; length: 14; J: TRBJ2-3; V: TRBV27
DNA: TGTGCCTGGGTCCAGGGGGCTGGGGCCAACGTCCTGACTTTC; CDR3: CAWVQGAGANVLTF; size: .; D: TRBD1; length: 14; J: TRBJ2-6; V: TRBV30
DNA: TGTGCCATTACTCCGGGACAGGGCTCCTACGAGCAGTACTTC; CDR3: CAITPGQGSYEQYF; size: .; D: TRBD1; length: 14; J: TRBJ2-7; V: TRBV6-1
DNA: TGTGCCAGCAGCTTAGTTGCGGGACTAGCGGGGGCCTCCTCCTACGAGCAGTACTTC; CDR3: CASSLVAGLAGASSYEQYF; size: .; D: TRBD2; length: 19; J: TRBJ2-7; V: TRBV7-6
DNA: TGTGCCAGCCTCCCGGGACTGACCAATTCACCCCTCCACTTT; CDR3: CASLPGLTNSPLHF; size: .; D: .; length: 14; J: TRBJ1-6; V: TRBV7-8
DNA: TGTGCCAGCAGCTTAGATCGGGTAGCGGGGGGCTACGAGCAGTACTTC; CDR3: CASSLDRVAGGYEQYF; size: .; D: TRBD2; length: 16; J: TRBJ2-7; V: TRBV11-2
DNA: TGCGCCAGCAGCTTCGCCCCAGGGGGCGGTGGAAACACCATATATTTT; CDR3: CASSFAPGGGGNTIYF; size: .; D: TRBD1; length: 16; J: TRBJ1-3; V: TRBV5-1
DNA: TGTGCCAGCAGCTTAGGGGGGGGCCCTATAAATGGCTACACCTTC; CDR3: CASSLGGGPINGYTF; size: .; D: .; length: 15; J: TRBJ1-2; V: TRBV7-3
DNA: TGTGCCAGTAGGGTGGGGCCTGGTAATGAAAAACTGTTTTTT; CDR3: CASRVGPGNEKLFF; size: few; D: .; length: 14; J: TRBJ1-4; V: TRBV19
DNA: TGTGCCAGCCGAAGAATGGAGGGGGGGATCTCCTACGAGCAGTACTTC; CDR3: CASRRMEGGISYEQYF; size: once; D: .; length: 16; J: TRBJ2-7; V: TRBV2
DNA: TGCGCCAGCAGCTTCGGTCCCCGACTAGCGGACACCGGGGAGCTGTTTTTT; CDR3: CASSFGPRLADTGELFF; size: .; D: TRBD2; length: 17; J: TRBJ2-2; V: TRBV5-1
DNA: TGTGCCAGCAGCTTAGGTTTAGGGCGGGAGGACACCGGGGAGCTGTTTTTT; CDR3: CASSLGLGREDTGELFF; size: .; D: TRBD2; length: 17; J: TRBJ2-2; V: TRBV11-3
DNA: TGCAGCTCTCGGGGGAGTTGGGACAATGAGCAGTTCTTC; CDR3: CSSRGSWDNEQFF; size: .; D: .; length: 13; J: TRBJ2-1; V: TRBV29-1
DNA: TGTGCCAGCAGCCCCCGACAGGGAACTAACTATGGCTACACCTTC; CDR3: CASSPRQGTNYGYTF; size: .; D: TRBD1; length: 15; J: TRBJ1-2; V: TRBV7-2
DNA: TGTGCCAGCAGTTACATCCCCCCCGGGGATGGCTACACCTTC; CDR3: CASSYIPPGDGYTF; size: .; D: .; length: 14; J: TRBJ1-2; V: TRBV27
DNA: TGTGCCGGACCGGGACAGGGAAGGACTGAAGCTTTCTTT; CDR3: CAGPGQGRTEAFF; size: .; D: TRBD1; length: 13; J: TRBJ1-1; V: TRBV30
DNA: TGTGCCAGCGGAGAAGGGGCCGACGAGCAGTACTTC; CDR3: CASGEGADEQYF; size: .; D: .; length: 12; J: TRBJ2-7; V: TRBV7-9
DNA: TGCGCCAGCAGCTTAACCACGACAGGGAACTATGGCTACACCTTC; CDR3: CASSLTTTGNYGYTF; size: once; D: TRBD1; length: 15; J: TRBJ1-2; V: TRBV5-1
DNA: TGTGCCAGCAGTGAAGCCTGGGACAGGGCCAATGAGCAGTTCTTC; CDR3: CASSEAWDRANEQFF; size: .; D: TRBD1; length: 15; J: TRBJ2-1; V: TRBV2
DNA: TGTGCCAGCAGCTTCCGGACAGCCCCAGCCGATACGCAGTATTTT; CDR3: CASSFRTAPADTQYF; size: .; D: .; length: 15; J: TRBJ2-3; V: TRBV7-2
DNA: TGTGCCAGCACAGACGGGAATTCACCCCTCCACTTT; CDR3: CASTDGNSPLHF; size: .; D: .; length: 12; J: TRBJ1-6; V: TRBV6-6
DNA: TGTGCCAGCAGCCTAGAGGGGGGGAGGACCGGGGAGCTGTTTTTT; CDR3: CASSLEGGRTGELFF; size: .; D: .; length: 15; J: TRBJ2-2; V: TRBV7-2
DNA: TGTGCCAGCAGCGCAGGGGGCTCGAACACTGAAGCTTTCTTT; CDR3: CASSAGGSNTEAFF; size: .; D: TRBD1; length: 14; J: TRBJ1-1; V: TRBV9
DNA: TGTGCCAGCTCACGGGACAGGGTATGGAACACTGAAGCTTTCTTT; CDR3: CASSRDRVWNTEAFF; size: .; D: TRBD1; length: 15; J: TRBJ1-1; V: TRBV18